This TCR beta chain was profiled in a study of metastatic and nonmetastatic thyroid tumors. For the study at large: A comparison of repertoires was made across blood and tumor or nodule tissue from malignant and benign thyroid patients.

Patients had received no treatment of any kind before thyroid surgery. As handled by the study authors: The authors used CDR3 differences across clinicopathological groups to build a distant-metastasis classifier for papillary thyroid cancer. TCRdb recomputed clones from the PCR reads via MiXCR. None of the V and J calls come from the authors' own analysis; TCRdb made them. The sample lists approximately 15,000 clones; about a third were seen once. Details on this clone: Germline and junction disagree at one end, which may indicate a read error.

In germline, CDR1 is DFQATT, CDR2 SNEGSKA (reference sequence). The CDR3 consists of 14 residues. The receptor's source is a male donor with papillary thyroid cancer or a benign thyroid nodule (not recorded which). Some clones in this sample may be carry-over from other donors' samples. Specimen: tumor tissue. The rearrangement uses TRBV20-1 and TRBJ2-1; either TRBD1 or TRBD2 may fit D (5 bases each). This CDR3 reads CSASGTLAYNGQFF. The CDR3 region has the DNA TGCAGTGCTAGTGGGACCCTAGCCTACAATGGGCAGTTCTTC.